These 24 T cell receptor beta chains came from one sample sequenced in a study of T cell responses to AZD1222 COVID-19 vaccine. Only in-frame clones appear in the TCRdb table, and some are missing; sequencing was by immunoSEQ multiplex PCR. Among around 100,000 clones listed, around 90% were seen once. Sequencing used peripheral blood, obtained on day 0 of AZD1222 vaccination. Receptors originate from an adult in good health.

The chain recombines TRBV9 with TRBJ1-6; 9 bases agree with TRBD1. Germline V lookup: CDR1 SGDLS, CDR2 YYNGEE. The J segment lost 7 bases and the V segment lost 4 bases, leaving 3 bases of the junction unmatched. This CDR3 region has 14 residues. DNA of the CDR3: TGTGCCAGCAGCAGGACAGGGGAAAATTCACCCCTCCACTTT. Its protein is CASSRTGENSPLHF. The variable domain in full, with the rest retrieved from reference TRBV9 and TRBJ1-6, is DSGVTQTPKHLITATGQRVTLRCSPRSGDLSVYWYQQSLDQGLQFLIQYYNGEERAKGNILERFSAQQFPDLHSELNLSSLELGDSALYFCASSRTGENSPLHFGNGTRLTVT.

This chain links TRBV7-2 with TRBJ1-6; D is uncertain. CDR3 length: 14 residues. Germline CDR1 SGHTA, CDR2 FQGNSA. Trimming took 1 base from V and 5 from J, leaving 6 bases between them. The CDR3 sequence: CASSLVRDNSPLHF. CDR3 in DNA: TGTGCCAGCAGCTTAGTCCGAGATAATTCACCCCTCCACTTT.

The chain employs TRBV7-2 and TRBJ2-2, with 10 bases lining up with TRBD1. Trimming took 4 bases from V and 3 from J; bases not matched to a gene: 5. This CDR3 is built from 16 residues. Germline V gene lookup returns CDR1 SGHTA and CDR2 FQGNSA. The CDR3: CASSSRQGADTGELFF. The CDR3 region has the DNA TGTGCCAGCAGCTCCCGACAGGGGGCTGACACCGGGGAGCTGTTTTTT.

The chain couples TRBV28 to TRBJ2-1; 8 positions agree with TRBD2. This CDR3 has 16 residues. Germline trimming cut 2 bases from V and 9 bases from J; bases unmatched to any gene: 12. CDR1 and CDR2 from the germline V gene are MDHEN and SYDVKM. The DNA for the CDR3 is TGTGCCAGCAGTTTACCACCGGGAACCGGGGGGGGTGAGCAGTTCTTC. It is translated as CASSLPPGTGGGEQFF.

The chain carries TRBV10-2 and TRBJ2-5, with TRBD2 matching 10 bases. Germline V lookup: CDR1 WSHSY, CDR2 SAAADI. V shed 6 bases and J 6 bases; nucleotides not matched to a gene: 4. The length of the CDR3 is 13 residues. CDR3 DNA sequence: TGCGCCAGCAGCCTAGCGGGAGAAAAGACCCAGTACTTC. This encodes CASSLAGEKTQYF.

The V call is TRBV9, the J call TRBJ2-3, with D perhaps matching TRBD1 (5 bases). The V and J ends lost 0 bases and 2 bases respectively, with 7 bases between them. Germline V gene sequence: CDR1 SGDLS, CDR2 YYNGEE. The CDR3 is 14 amino acids. CDR3 protein: CASSVAGNTDTQYF. The CDR3 DNA sequence: TGTGCCAGCAGCGTAGCAGGGAACACAGATACGCAGTATTTT. Together with reference TRBV9 and TRBJ2-3, the CDR3 gives the full variable domain: DSGVTQTPKHLITATGQRVTLRCSPRSGDLSVYWYQQSLDQGLQFLIQYYNGEERAKGNILERFSAQQFPDLHSELNLSSLELGDSALYFCASSVAGNTDTQYFGPGTRLTVL.

The chain is built from TRBV28 and TRBJ2-7; D remains ambiguous. Deletions cut 5 bases from V and 0 bases from J, with 14 bases between. This CDR3 is built from 15 residues. Germline values: CDR1 MDHEN, CDR2 SYDVKM. CDR3 sequence reads: CASSTPAVLSYEQYF. CDR3 nucleotides: TGTGCCAGCAGTACTCCGGCGGTCCTCTCCTACGAGCAGTACTTC.

The chain has TRBV12-3 or TRBV12-4 and TRBJ1-1; D unclear. The CDR3 is 13 amino acids. V lost 4 bases to trimming and J lost 4 bases, with 10 bases between them. The CDR3 reads CASSSQDSTEAFF. For the CDR3, the DNA is TGTGCCAGCAGTTCTCAGGATAGCACTGAAGCTTTCTTT.

V and J are TRBV19 and TRBJ2-1; 7 bases match TRBD1. The CDR3 has 16 amino acids. Germline-derived CDR1 and CDR2 are LNHDA and SQIVND (reference sequence). The trim removed 4 bases at V and 2 bases at J, leaving 8 bases unmatched. CDR3 nucleotide sequence: TGTGCCAGTAGTACCCTGGGACAGAATACCTACAATGAGCAGTTCTTC. This codes for CASSTLGQNTYNEQFF.

This chain links TRBV19 with TRBJ1-2; possible D gene TRBD1, 6 bases. Between the trimmed V and J ends, which lost 7 bases and 2 bases, there was a span of 20 bases. This CDR3 has 16 residues. Per the germline V gene, CDR1 is LNHDA and CDR2 is SQIVND (reference sequence). The CDR3 spells CASKTPSYTGNYGYTF. In DNA, the CDR3 is TGTGCCAGTAAAACGCCATCGTACACAGGGAACTATGGCTACACCTTC.

The rearrangement uses TRBV19 and TRBJ1-2; no reliable D call. There are 17 residues in the CDR3. Germline loops: CDR1 LNHDA, CDR2 SQIVND (reference sequence). The germline V and J ends were trimmed by 3 bases and 8 bases, with 25 bases remaining between them. CDR3 sequence reads: CASSIQQPGRNLWGYTF. The CDR3 nucleotides are TGTGCCAGTAGTATCCAACAGCCGGGCAGAAACCTTTGGGGCTACACCTTC.

CDR3 bases: TGTGCCAGCAGCCCTGGGACAGGTCACGGCTACACCTTC. This codes for CASSPGTGHGYTF. The chain has TRBV7-8 and TRBJ1-2; the match to TRBD1 covers 8 bases. Germline V gene sequence: CDR1 SGHVS, CDR2 FQNEAQ. The CDR3 covers 13 residues. V dropped 5 bases and J dropped 8; count of bases not matched to a gene: 7. The whole variable domain, remainder taken from reference TRBV7-8 and TRBJ1-2, is GAGVSQSPRYKVAKRGQDVALRCDPISGHVSLFWYQQALGQGPEFLTYFQNEAQLDKSGLPSDRFFAERPEGSVSTLKIQRTQQEDSAVYLCASSPGTGHGYTFGSGTRLTVV.

This chain links TRBV10-3 with TRBJ2-7, with unresolved D. The CDR3 has 13 amino acids. Germline V CDR1 and CDR2: ENHRY, SYGVKD. The V end was cut by 11 bases, the J end by 0 bases, with 14 bases between. Here the CDR3 DNA reads TGTGCCTCCCTTGGAGCTAGCTCCTACGAGCAGTACTTC. Translated, it gives CASLGASSYEQYF.

This clone was picked up one time. The J gene is TRBJ1-1, the V gene TRBV5-8; the D is unclear. V shed 2 bases and J shed 1 base, with 9 bases lying between them. Germline CDR1 and CDR2: SGHTS and YDEGEE. This CDR3 spans 14 amino acids. The CDR3 nucleotides read TGTGCCAGCAGCTTCGGTACAAGGAACACTGAAGCTTTCTTT. It encodes CASSFGTRNTEAFF.

This chain links TRBV3-1 (or the pseudogene TRBV3-2) with TRBJ2-2; 7 nucleotides match TRBD2. The CDR3 runs to 17 residues. CDR1 and CDR2 (germline): LGHDT, YNNKEL (reference sequence). V was clipped by 0 bases and J by 6 bases; unmatched bases: 10. The CDR3 region has the DNA TGTGCCAGCAGCCAAGATAATAGCGGGCCTACCCCCGGGGAGCTGTTTTTT. Translating gives CASSQDNSGPTPGELFF.

V is TRBV11-3 and J is TRBJ2-1, with D perhaps TRBD2 (6 bases). This CDR3 has 16 residues. V was pared by 2 bases and J by 5 bases, with 16 bases between. The V gene's germline CDR1 is SGHNT and CDR2 YENEEA. As DNA, the CDR3 is TGTGCCAGCAGCTTAAAACCCGGGACTTTTCACAATGAGCAGTTCTTC. It is translated as CASSLKPGTFHNEQFF.

V is TRBV5-1 and J is TRBJ2-7; unclear D gene. The length of the CDR3 is 13 residues. Between the trimmed V and J ends, which lost 0 bases and 6 bases, there was a span of 10 bases. Germline V gives CDR1 SGHRS, CDR2 YFSETQ. This CDR3 reads CASSLGRKGEQYF. CDR3 bases: TGCGCCAGCAGCTTGGGCCGAAAAGGCGAGCAGTACTTC.

This clone was counted once. The J gene is TRBJ2-2, the V gene TRBV11-3, with 12 bases matching TRBD2. The J segment lost 2 bases and the V segment lost 5 bases, leaving 3 bases of the junction unmatched. The CDR3 runs to 16 residues. Germline V gene data show CDR1 as SGHNT and CDR2 as YENEEA. The CDR3 loop is CASSLAGGDNTGELFF. CDR3 sequence (DNA): TGTGCCAGCAGCCTAGCGGGAGGGGATAACACCGGGGAGCTGTTTTTT.

The chain combines TRBV30 with TRBJ2-7; 8 bases line up with TRBD1. The V gene's germline CDR1 is GTSNPN and CDR2 SVGIG (reference sequence). The CDR3 consists of 17 residues. After removal of 5 bases from V and 1 base from J, the junction contained 16 bases not matched to a gene. CDR3 sequence reads: CAWPSRLMGQVSYEQYF. CDR3 in DNA: TGTGCCTGGCCCTCGCGGCTTATGGGACAGGTATCCTACGAGCAGTACTTC.

This sequence joins TRBV19 and TRBJ1-1; the D is unclear. The V end was cut by 7 bases, the J end by 4 bases, with 16 bases between. Germline V lookup: CDR1 LNHDA, CDR2 SQIVND (reference sequence). CDR3 length: 14 amino acids. CDR3 protein: CASTPGRAGTEAFF. In nucleotides, the CDR3 is TGTGCCAGTACCCCGGGGAGGGCAGGCACTGAAGCTTTCTTT.

The chain couples TRBV3-1 (or the pseudogene TRBV3-2) to TRBJ1-1, with 7 bases aligning to TRBD1. The CDR3 extends over 15 amino acids. J gave up 4 bases and V 6 bases, and 11 bases lay outside the gene matches. The germline V gene has CDR1 LGHDT and CDR2 YNNKEL (reference sequence). The CDR3 here is CASRPGQLVGTEAFF. The CDR3 bases are TGTGCCAGCAGACCGGGACAGTTGGTGGGCACTGAAGCTTTCTTT.

The chain uses TRBV19 and TRBJ2-1; perhaps TRBD1 as D (5 bases). CDR3 length: 12 residues. The V end lost 6 bases, the J end lost 6 bases, and 9 bases lay between the germline ends. Germline lookup yields CDR1 LNHDA and CDR2 SQIVND (reference sequence). Here the CDR3 reads CASRMGPNEQFF. The CDR3 DNA follows: TGTGCCAGTAGGATGGGGCCCAATGAGCAGTTCTTC.

The rearrangement uses TRBV27 and TRBJ1-1, with a possible D match to TRBD1 (5 bases). Germline V gives CDR1 MNHEY, CDR2 SMNVEV (reference sequence). V lost 4 bases, J lost 2 bases, and 11 bases lay in between. CDR3 length: 14 residues. CDR3 nucleotide sequence: TGTGCCAGCAGTTCGGGGGGTCCAAACACTGAAGCTTTCTTT. This gives the protein CASSSGGPNTEAFF.

The count of this clone is one. The V gene is TRBV7-9, the J gene TRBJ1-2; TRBD1 matches 7 bases. The length of the CDR3 is 14 residues. V shed 5 bases, J shed 6 bases, and the junction held 9 bases outside the gene matches. Per the germline V gene, CDR1 is SEHNR and CDR2 is FQNEAQ (reference sequence). The CDR3 region has the DNA TGTGCCAGCAGCCAACAGGGGAGCCTTAATGGCTACACCTTC. It specifies CASSQQGSLNGYTF.